A single sample is the source of the 26 T cell receptor beta chains below, sequenced in a study of shared clonotypes between healthy human individuals. CD45RO-negative CD8 cells positively selected for CCR7 made up the naive population, which excluded terminally differentiated effector memory CD45RA+ cells. Measured with immunoSEQ multiplex PCR; TCRdb has only the in-frame clones, and not every one. The data contain 2 million or so clones, just under 95% of them singletons. The sample taken for sequencing was naive CD8+ T cells sorted from blood. Every receptor here comes from a young man in good health.

This CDR3 is CASSEGRVAGKTGELFF. CDR3 DNA: TGTGCCAGCAGTGAAGGAAGAGTAGCGGGGAAGACCGGGGAGCTGTTTTTT. The chain combines TRBV6-1 with TRBJ2-2; 8 bases are shared with TRBD2. Trimming cost V 1 base and J 5 bases; bases outside gene matches: 9. This CDR3 is built from 17 residues. Germline V lookup: CDR1 MNHNS, CDR2 SASEGT.

Details on this clone: This specimen includes other DNA sequences encoding the same CDR3. The chain employs TRBV4-1 and TRBJ1-1; D perhaps matches TRBD1 (5 bases). The CDR3 consists of 14 residues. Germline-derived CDR1 and CDR2 are MGHRA and YSYEKL. The V gene lost 3 bases and the J gene lost 5 bases, with 13 bases spanning the gap. The CDR3 is CASSQVGEGTEAFF. The CDR3 region has the DNA TGCGCCAGCAGCCAGGTGGGCGAGGGGACTGAAGCTTTCTTT.

V and J are TRBV19 and TRBJ2-2; D is perhaps TRBD1 (6 bases). CDR1 and CDR2 from the germline V gene are LNHDA and SQIVND (reference sequence). This CDR3 comprises 15 residues. The V end was cut by 6 bases, the J end by 3 bases, with 14 bases between. CDR3 region: CASRTDSGYTGELFF. In DNA form, the CDR3 reads TGTGCCAGTAGGACGGACAGTGGTTACACCGGGGAGCTGTTTTTT.

This rearrangement joins TRBV13 to TRBJ1-2, with 9 bases that match TRBD1. The CDR3 spans 15 residues. Germline values: CDR1 PRHDT, CDR2 FYEKMQ (reference sequence). J gave up 8 bases and V 4 bases, and 11 bases lay outside the gene matches. The CDR3 DNA reads TGTGCCAGCAGCTATCGACAGGGGGAAGGGTTCGGCTACACCTTC. Its translation: CASSYRQGEGFGYTF.

About this clone: This CDR3 is also generated by other DNA sequences in the sample. J is TRBJ1-5 and V is TRBV19; D remains ambiguous. The germline V gene encodes CDR1 LNHDA and CDR2 SQIVND (reference sequence). The CDR3 totals 13 residues. Deletions cut 4 bases from V and 6 bases from J, with 10 bases between. The CDR3 nucleotides read TGTGCCAGTAGTACCGGCCCGGGTCAGCCCCAGCATTTT. Protein product: CASSTGPGQPQHF.

The V gene is TRBV7-9, the J gene TRBJ2-3; perhaps TRBD2 as D (5 bases). Trimming pared 7 bases from V and 4 bases from J, leaving 15 bases between. The CDR3 loop spans 14 amino acids. CDR1 SEHNR and CDR2 FQNEAQ come from the germline V gene (reference sequence). For the CDR3, the DNA is TGTGCCAGCACTCGTCGGGGTGCCGCAGATACGCAGTATTTT. It specifies CASTRRGAADTQYF. Full variable domain (outside the CDR3, taken from reference TRBV7-9 and TRBJ2-3): DTGVSQNPRHKITKRGQNVTFRCDPISEHNRLYWYRQTLGQGPEFLTYFQNEAQLEKSRLLSDRFSAERPKGSFSTLEIQRTEQGDSAMYLCASTRRGAADTQYFGPGTRLTVL.

This clone was detected once. The rearrangement links TRBV15 to TRBJ1-5; D might be TRBD1 (6 bases). CDR3 size: 14 residues. Between the trimmed V and J ends, which lost 5 bases and 7 bases, there was a span of 15 bases. In germline, CDR1 is LNHNV, CDR2 YYDKDF (reference sequence). The CDR3 protein is CATSGTGSGQPQHF. DNA of the CDR3: TGTGCCACCAGCGGTACAGGGTCCGGGCAGCCCCAGCATTTT.

In the case of this clone: The same CDR3 arises from other DNA sequences in this sample as well. This sequence joins TRBV9 and TRBJ1-4, with D hard to call. The V gene lost 2 bases and the J gene lost 0 bases, with 8 bases spanning the gap. There are 15 residues in the CDR3. Per the germline V gene, CDR1 is SGDLS and CDR2 is YYNGEE. Written as DNA, the CDR3 is TGTGCCAGCAGCGTGGGTGGGGCAACTAATGAAAAACTGTTTTTT. Its translation is CASSVGGATNEKLFF.

The chain uses TRBV2 and TRBJ2-3; 8 bases align to TRBD2. The V gene's germline CDR1 is SNHLY and CDR2 FYNNEI. This CDR3 contains 16 residues. The ends lost 3 bases at V and 1 base at J; junction bases unmatched: 6. The CDR3 here is CASSDLETSGTDTQYF. CDR3 nucleotides: TGTGCCAGCAGTGATTTGGAGACTAGCGGCACAGATACGCAGTATTTT. The whole variable domain, remainder taken from reference TRBV2 and TRBJ2-3, is EPEVTQTPSHQVTQMGQEVILRCVPISNHLYFYWYRQILGQKVEFLVSFYNNEISEKSEIFDDQFSVERPDGSNFTLKIRSTKLEDSAMYFCASSDLETSGTDTQYFGPGTRLTVL.

The gene calls are TRBV27 and TRBJ2-7; 9 nucleotides match TRBD1. The CDR3 loop spans 14 amino acids. V lost 1 base, J lost 6 bases, and 4 bases stayed unmatched. Looked up from germline, CDR1 is MNHEY and CDR2 is SMNVEV (reference sequence). The CDR3 sequence is CASSLWGTGLEQYF. The CDR3 nucleotides read TGTGCCAGCAGTTTATGGGGGACAGGGCTCGAGCAGTACTTC.

This chain links TRBV23-1 with TRBJ1-5; possibly TRBD1 for D (6 bases). TRBV23-1 falls under the ORF class, with uncertain function. This CDR3 comprises 18 residues. Trimming removed 2 bases at V and 0 bases at J, with 17 bases between. The CDR3: CASSQICRDIYSNQPQHF. The CDR3 DNA sequence: TGCGCCAGCAGTCAAATTTGTCGGGACATTTATAGCAATCAGCCCCAGCATTTT.

This sequence joins TRBV7-2 and TRBJ2-1; D possibly corresponds to TRBD1 (6 bases). The CDR3 loop spans 16 amino acids. V was trimmed by 3 bases and J by 0 bases, leaving 12 bases between them. Germline loops: CDR1 SGHTA, CDR2 FQGNSA. In DNA form, the CDR3 reads TGTGCCAGCAGCTTGGCCGGGACATACTCCTACAATGAGCAGTTCTTC. This encodes CASSLAGTYSYNEQFF.

The V gene is TRBV18, the J gene TRBJ1-5; 9 bases align to TRBD1. With V trimmed by 3 bases and J by 4 bases, 7 bases remained unmatched. This CDR3 spans 16 amino acids. The germline CDR1 and CDR2 sequences are KGHSH and LQKENI. CDR3 residues: CASSPGTGIENQPQHF. The CDR3 nucleotides are TGTGCCAGCTCACCCGGGACAGGGATTGAGAATCAGCCCCAGCATTTT.

The V and J genes are TRBV5-1 and TRBJ2-1; tentatively, D is TRBD2 (6 bases). V lost 4 bases, J lost 0 bases, and 20 bases lay in between. The germline CDR1 and CDR2 sequences are SGHRS and YFSETQ. The CDR3 runs 18 residues. DNA of the CDR3: TGCGCCAGCAGCCTCTCCTCATTGGCGGGGAGCTCCTACAATGAGCAGTTCTTC. It is translated as CASSLSSLAGSSYNEQFF.

The rearrangement links TRBV15 to TRBJ1-2, with 7 positions matching TRBD1. The V gene end was trimmed by 0 bases and the J gene end by 0 bases; junction bases not matched to a gene: 7. Germline CDR1 reads LNHNV; CDR2 reads YYDKDF (reference sequence). CDR3 length: 17 amino acids. CDR3 loop: CATSRDGTVYTNYGYTF. For the CDR3, the DNA is TGTGCCACCAGCAGAGACGGGACAGTCTATACTAACTATGGCTACACCTTC.

This sequence joins TRBV11-2 and TRBJ2-5; D uncertain. This CDR3 comprises 14 residues. The germline CDR1 and CDR2 sequences are SGHAT and FQNNGV. Trimming stripped 1 base from V and 2 bases from J, with 8 bases between. The CDR3 sequence is CASSLVGQQETQYF. The CDR3 DNA follows: TGTGCCAGCAGCTTAGTAGGTCAGCAAGAGACCCAGTACTTC.

V and J are TRBV6-5 and TRBJ1-1; D is ambiguous. Germline V gene data show CDR1 as MNHEY and CDR2 as SVGAGI. Trimming shortened V by 2 bases and J by 7 bases, and 17 bases separated the two germline ends. The CDR3 contains 15 residues. The CDR3 coding sequence is TGTGCCAGCAGTTACATTTCGGGGAGCCTTAGTGAAGCTTTCTTT. Translation: CASSYISGSLSEAFF.

This chain uses TRBV5-1 with TRBJ2-1; 10 nucleotides agree with TRBD2. V was pared by 0 bases and J by 4 bases, with 4 bases of the junction left unmatched. The CDR3 runs to 16 residues. Germline assignment: CDR1 SGHRS and CDR2 YFSETQ. As DNA, the CDR3 is TGCGCCAGCAGCTTGGACACTAGCGGGGAATACAATGAGCAGTTCTTC. Encoded protein: CASSLDTSGEYNEQFF.

This clone was observed a single time. The V gene is TRBV6-6, the J gene TRBJ2-1; 9 nucleotides match TRBD2. After removal of 6 bases from V and 4 bases from J, the junction contained 7 bases not matched to a gene. Germline V gene lookup returns CDR1 MNHNY and CDR2 SVGAGI (reference sequence). The CDR3 runs to 15 residues. In nucleotides, the CDR3 is TGTGCCAGCAGGGAGCGGGGGGTACGGTACAATGAGCAGTTCTTC. This encodes CASRERGVRYNEQFF.

CDR3 sequence (DNA): TGTGCCAGCAGCACCCCCATGGCTAACCCCCCAGAGACCCAGTACTTC. It translates to CASSTPMANPPETQYF. This chain joins TRBV7-9 and TRBJ2-5; unclear D gene. Germline V gives CDR1 SEHNR, CDR2 FQNEAQ (reference sequence). V was shortened by 5 bases and J by 4 bases, with 20 bases between the two germline ends. CDR3 length equals 16 residues.

This clone was observed once. The chain is built from TRBV2 and TRBJ2-5; 12 bases match TRBD2. Germline CDR1 SNHLY, CDR2 FYNNEI. V lost 4 bases and J lost 5; bases outside the gene matches: 8. The CDR3 sequence is 16 residues long. CDR3 DNA sequence: TGTGCCAGCAGTGTCCGACTAGCGGGGGTAGGGGAGACCCAGTACTTC. This codes for CASSVRLAGVGETQYF.

The chain is built from TRBV6-5 and TRBJ2-7; no firm D call. Germline V gives CDR1 MNHEY, CDR2 SVGAGI. The CDR3 totals 15 residues. V lost 5 bases to trimming and J lost 0 bases, with 14 bases between them. The CDR3 nucleotides read TGTGCCAGCAGTCCCTCCTACGTGTCCTCCTACGAGCAGTACTTC. Protein product: CASSPSYVSSYEQYF.

This clone has a single count. Other DNA sequences within the sample encode an identical CDR3. The chain has TRBV6-5 and TRBJ1-5; D is unclear. Germline assignment: CDR1 MNHEY and CDR2 SVGAGI. The V gene lost 6 bases and the J gene lost 0 bases, with 6 bases spanning the gap. This CDR3 is 13 amino acids long. The CDR3 DNA is TGTGCCAGCAGCGCGTATAGCAATCAGCCCCAGCATTTT. This sequence encodes CASSAYSNQPQHF.

In this sample, this clone turned up a few times. J is TRBJ2-7 and V is TRBV9; 7 bases fit TRBD2. V was clipped by 4 bases and J by 3 bases; unmatched bases: 7. Germline CDR1 and CDR2: SGDLS and YYNGEE. CDR3 size: 14 residues. CDR3 region: CASSPGTTHYEQYF. The CDR3 bases are TGTGCCAGCAGCCCTGGGACTACCCACTACGAGCAGTACTTC.

The rearrangement uses TRBV5-4 and TRBJ2-1; 10 nucleotides agree with TRBD2. This CDR3 is 14 amino acids long. Germline CDR1 SGHNT, CDR2 YYREEE (reference sequence). V dropped 3 bases and J dropped 3; count of bases not matched to a gene: 0. CDR3 DNA: TGTGCCAGCAGCTGGACTAGCGGCTACAATGAGCAGTTCTTC. This sequence encodes CASSWTSGYNEQFF.

The genes are TRBV7-8 and TRBJ2-7, with TRBD1 identical over 7 bases. J lost 3 bases, V lost 1 base, and 6 bases had no gene match. CDR1 SGHVS and CDR2 FQNEAQ come from the germline V gene. The CDR3 totals 15 residues. The CDR3, as DNA: TGTGCCAGCAGCTTAGGGGGACAGCATCACTACGAGCAGTACTTC. Translated, it gives CASSLGGQHHYEQYF.